This T cell receptor (beta chain) is from a study of blood T cell repertoires in COVID-19. Study overall: The United States, Italy and Spain provided the acute and convalescent COVID-19 samples. Sample material is recorded as cDNA or gDNA derived from T cells, B-cell-depleted T cells, or PBMCs.

Per the study methods: Reference gene primers were amplified, and this amplification served to estimate nucleated cell counts. TCRdb's table, derived via immunoSEQ multiplex PCR, lists solely in-frame clones and lacks some. D and trimming were read from the DNA, whereas the V and J calls and clone size are those reported in that table. The table has approximately 82,000 clones, about 83% seen once. This CDR3 has 17 residues. V gave up 4 bases and J gave up 2 bases; unmatched junction bases: 7. CDR1 and CDR2 (germline): LGHDT, YNNKEL (reference sequence). The sequence was collected from a woman aged 55-69 years with acute or convalescent COVID-19. Sequencing used peripheral blood. The genes are TRBV3-1 (or the pseudogene TRBV3-2) and TRBJ2-2; TRBD2 agrees at 10 bases. For the CDR3, the DNA is TGTGCCAGCAGCCGATCCAGCGGGGGGGTTAACACCGGGGAGCTGTTTTTT. Its translation: CASSRSSGGVNTGELFF.